The rows below give T cell receptor beta chains drawn from one sample of a study of cytomegalovirus exposure and HLA in healthy donors. Generated by immunoSEQ multiplex PCR, the TCRdb table keeps only in-frame clones and is missing some. This sample has 100,000 to 150,000 clones, with 75% to 90% found just once. Sequenced material: PBMCs. Receptors originate from a man aged 30 to 39 in good health and CMV-seronegative. The CDR3 runs from the conserved cysteine through the conserved F or W. D genes are given only for firm matches. Clone size is shown for a subset of rows, as once, few, many or a class of expanded clone.

D	size	V	J	DNA	CDR3
-	-	TRBV28	TRBJ2-4	TGTGCCAGCAGTTTATCAGGGGAAGAGAGAAACATTCAGTACTTC	CASSLSGEERNIQYF
-	-	TRBV6-5	TRBJ2-1	TGTGCCAGCAGTTACCCGGGAGTTTCTGGAGGCAATGAGCAGTTCTTC	CASSYPGVSGGNEQFF
-	few	TRBV27	TRBJ1-1	TGTGCCAGCAGTCTACATAGGACACCGAACACTGAAGCTTTCTTT	CASSLHRTPNTEAFF
TRBD1	-	TRBV7-6	TRBJ1-5	TGTGCCAGCAGTCAAGGGGGCGATCAGCCCCAGCATTTT	CASSQGGDQPQHF
-	-	TRBV5-4	TRBJ2-7	TGTGCCAGCAGCTTGGACCGAGCCAAAACCTTC	CASSLDRAKTF
TRBD2	-	TRBV5-4	TRBJ2-7	TGTGCCAGCAGCTTGTATTTCCTAGCGGGAGGTGACGAGCAGTACTTC	CASSLYFLAGGDEQYF
TRBD2	-	TRBV15	TRBJ2-7	TGTGCCACCAGCAGATCGGGGGGAAACTCCTACGAGCAGTACTTC	CATSRSGGNSYEQYF
-	-	TRBV7-6	TRBJ2-7	TGTGCCAGCAGCTTAAGGTCTAGCATCTACGAGCAGTACTTC	CASSLRSSIYEQYF
-	-	TRBV5-1	TRBJ1-4	TGCGCCAGCAGCGAGGAACGACTGGCCGAAAAACTGTTTTTT	CASSEERLAEKLFF
-	-	TRBV20-1	TRBJ2-1	TGCAGTGCTAGAGAAAGACTACGGCAGTTCTTC	CSARERLRQFF
TRBD1	once	TRBV29-1	TRBJ1-2	TGCAGCGTAGCCGAATGGGACAGCTCCCAAACCTATGGCTACACCTTC	CSVAEWDSSQTYGYTF
TRBD2	-	TRBV7-8	TRBJ2-1	TGTGCCAGCAGCTTATTCACTAGCGGGAGTTACAATGAGCAGTTCTTC	CASSLFTSGSYNEQFF
-	-	TRBV2	TRBJ1-5	TGTGCCAGCAGTGAAGGCGAGGTCCATCAGCCCCAGCATTTT	CASSEGEVHQPQHF
-	-	TRBV28	TRBJ1-5	TGTGCCAGCAGTTTGCACGGGAGCAATCAGCCCCAGCATTTT	CASSLHGSNQPQHF
-	-	TRBV29-1	TRBJ1-1	TGCAGCGTTGAAGGCCAGGGGAATTCTGAAGCTTTCTTT	CSVEGQGNSEAFF
-	-	TRBV7-9	TRBJ1-5	TGTGCCAGCAGCCGCGGACAGAATAATCAGCCCCAGCATTTT	CASSRGQNNQPQHF
TRBD1	-	TRBV18	TRBJ2-7	TGTGCCAGCTCACCACTGGACAGGGACGCGGAGGAGCAGTACTTC	CASSPLDRDAEEQYF
-	-	TRBV28	TRBJ1-5	TGTGCCAGCAGTTTAACCGGGGTCAATCAGCCCCAGCATTTT	CASSLTGVNQPQHF
-	-	TRBV9	TRBJ1-1	TGTGCCAGCAGCGTAGCTACGGTGAACACTGAAGCTTTCTTT	CASSVATVNTEAFF
-	-	TRBV28	TRBJ1-5	TGTGCCAGCAACGGGAGCAATCAGCCCCAGCATTTT	CASNGSNQPQHF
-	-	TRBV5-8	TRBJ1-6	TGTGCCAGCAGCTTTGAGAGGGATTCACCCCTCCACTTT	CASSFERDSPLHF
TRBD2	-	TRBV4-1	TRBJ2-7	TGCGCCAGCAAACGCTCGTTACTAGCGGGAGGGCCGAGAAACGAGCAGTACTTC	CASKRSLLAGGPRNEQYF
TRBD2	few	TRBV5-6	TRBJ2-2	TGTGCCAGCAGACGCGGGACTAGCGGATACACCGGGGAGCTGTTTTTT	CASRRGTSGYTGELFF
TRBD2	-	TRBV27	TRBJ2-3	TGTGCCAGCAGTTTAGGGTCCAGCGGGAGGGCTAGCACAGATACGCAGTATTTT	CASSLGSSGRASTDTQYF
TRBD2	-	TRBV9	TRBJ2-7	TGTGCCAGCAGCGTAGATCTAGCGGAATCCTACGAGCAGTACTTC	CASSVDLAESYEQYF
-	-	TRBV14	TRBJ2-5	TGTGCCAGCAGCCAAGGAGGGTGGGAGACCCAGTACTTC	CASSQGGWETQYF
TRBD2	-	TRBV27	TRBJ2-2	TGTGCCAGCAGTTCGACTAGCGGGAGAATATATTCGGGCACCGGGGAGCTGTTTTTT	CASSSTSGRIYSGTGELFF
-	-	TRBV18	TRBJ2-7	TGTGCCAGCTCAACCGGGACTGGCACCTACGAGCAGTACTTC	CASSTGTGTYEQYF
-	-	TRBV5-1	TRBJ1-1	TGCGCCAGCAGCTTGGCCTACAGTGGGAACACTGAAGCTTTCTTT	CASSLAYSGNTEAFF
-	-	TRBV6-5	TRBJ2-7	TGTGCCAGCAGTTATAGAACGGGTTACGAGCAGTACTTC	CASSYRTGYEQYF
TRBD1	-	TRBV18	TRBJ2-7	TGTGCCAGCTCACCGCCCCGACAGGGAATTAACCCCTACGAGCAGTACTTC	CASSPPRQGINPYEQYF
TRBD1	-	TRBV6-5	TRBJ2-7	TGTGCCAGCAGTTACCGACAGGGGGGAAGGAACGAGCAGTACTTC	CASSYRQGGRNEQYF
-	-	TRBV6-5	TRBJ1-2	TGTGCCAGCACCCAGGGATTGGCCTCTTACTATGGCTACACCTTC	CASTQGLASYYGYTF
-	once	TRBV6-4	TRBJ1-3	TGTGCCAGCAGAGACACCCGCTCTACAGGGTTAAGAAACACCATATATTTT	CASRDTRSTGLRNTIYF
TRBD1	-	TRBV7-2	TRBJ2-7	TGTGCCAGCAGCTTAACGACAGGGGCGACCTACGAGCAGTACTTC	CASSLTTGATYEQYF
TRBD2	-	TRBV7-7	TRBJ2-1	TGTGCCAGCAGCCCGCTAGCGGGAGCCTACAATGAGCAGTTCTTC	CASSPLAGAYNEQFF
TRBD1	-	TRBV7-2	TRBJ1-2	TGTGCCAGCAGCTACGACCGAGGGGGCGATGGCTACACCTTC	CASSYDRGGDGYTF
-	-	TRBV5-1	TRBJ2-3	TGCGCCAGCAGCACCGACAGTAGCACAGATACGCAGTATTTT	CASSTDSSTDTQYF
TRBD1	-	TRBV18	TRBJ1-5	TGTGCCAGCTCTCAGACAGGGGATAGCAATCAGCCCCAGCATTTT	CASSQTGDSNQPQHF
TRBD2	-	TRBV28	TRBJ2-7	TGTGCCAGCAGCATAACTAGCGGGACATCCTACGAGCAGTACTTC	CASSITSGTSYEQYF
TRBD1	-	TRBV30	TRBJ2-7	TGTGCCTGGAGTGTGGGGACAGGGCTTCACGAGCAGTACTTC	CAWSVGTGLHEQYF
-	once	TRBV5-1	TRBJ2-4	TGCGCCAGCAGCTTGGGGACAACAGGGCTAGGAAACATTCAGTACTTC	CASSLGTTGLGNIQYF
TRBD2	-	TRBV19	TRBJ2-3	TGTGCCAGTACCGTAGGTCGCGGGAGCGCAGATACGCAGTATTTT	CASTVGRGSADTQYF
-	once	TRBV18	TRBJ2-7	TGTGCCAGCTCACCCCGGGACAACTCCTACGAGCAGTACTTC	CASSPRDNSYEQYF
TRBD2	-	TRBV19	TRBJ2-1	TGTGCCAGTAGTTTGGGACTAGTAAATTACAATGAGCAGTTCTTC	CASSLGLVNYNEQFF
-	-	TRBV5-1	TRBJ2-7	TGCGCCAGCAGCTTCGAGACACCTACCTACGAGCAGTACTTC	CASSFETPTYEQYF
TRBD2	-	TRBV7-9	TRBJ2-7	TGTGCCAGCAGTAAATTGGGGGGGAGCTCCTACGAGCAGTACTTC	CASSKLGGSSYEQYF
TRBD2	-	TRBV28	TRBJ2-3	TGTGCCAGCAGTTTAGCGGCGGGAGGGCCCAGAGGGGCAGATACGCAGTATTTT	CASSLAAGGPRGADTQYF
TRBD2	-	TRBV28	TRBJ2-5	TGTGCCAGCAGTTTTCTAGCGGGAGCGGAGACCCAGTACTTC	CASSFLAGAETQYF
TRBD1	-	TRBV19	TRBJ1-1	TGTGCCAGTAGTATTAGGTCAGGGGGCACTGAAGCTTTCTTT	CASSIRSGGTEAFF
-	-	TRBV27	TRBJ2-2	TGTGCCAGCAGGTTCGGGGGAACCGGGGAGCTGTTTTTT	CASRFGGTGELFF
TRBD1	once	TRBV6-5	TRBJ2-7	TGTGCCAGCAGCTCCGGGACAGGTTTTTGGTACGAGCAGTACTTC	CASSSGTGFWYEQYF
TRBD1	-	TRBV28	TRBJ1-2	TGTGCCAGCATCCTCAGTCCGGGACAGGGGAACTATGGCTACACCTTC	CASILSPGQGNYGYTF
TRBD1	-	TRBV19	TRBJ2-7	TGTGCCAGTAGCCTTCGGGACAGAGCCTACGAGCAGTACTTC	CASSLRDRAYEQYF
TRBD2	few	TRBV4-1	TRBJ2-3	TGCGCCAGCAGCCAGTTTTTAGCGGGAGGGGGAGATACGCAGTATTTT	CASSQFLAGGGDTQYF
TRBD1	-	TRBV15	TRBJ1-5	TGTGCCACCAGTAAGACCGGGACAGGGTGGGTCAATCAGCCCCAGCATTTT	CATSKTGTGWVNQPQHF
TRBD1	-	TRBV4-1	TRBJ1-2	TGCGCCAGCAGCCTCGGACAGGGGGGCTCTGGCTACACCTTC	CASSLGQGGSGYTF
-	once	TRBV19	TRBJ2-7	TGTGCCAGTAGTAGCACAGGCACCTACGAGCAGTATTTC	CASSSTGTYEQYF
-	-	TRBV6-5	TRBJ2-7	TGTGCCAGCAGTTACGTACAGGGCTACGAGCAGTACTTC	CASSYVQGYEQYF